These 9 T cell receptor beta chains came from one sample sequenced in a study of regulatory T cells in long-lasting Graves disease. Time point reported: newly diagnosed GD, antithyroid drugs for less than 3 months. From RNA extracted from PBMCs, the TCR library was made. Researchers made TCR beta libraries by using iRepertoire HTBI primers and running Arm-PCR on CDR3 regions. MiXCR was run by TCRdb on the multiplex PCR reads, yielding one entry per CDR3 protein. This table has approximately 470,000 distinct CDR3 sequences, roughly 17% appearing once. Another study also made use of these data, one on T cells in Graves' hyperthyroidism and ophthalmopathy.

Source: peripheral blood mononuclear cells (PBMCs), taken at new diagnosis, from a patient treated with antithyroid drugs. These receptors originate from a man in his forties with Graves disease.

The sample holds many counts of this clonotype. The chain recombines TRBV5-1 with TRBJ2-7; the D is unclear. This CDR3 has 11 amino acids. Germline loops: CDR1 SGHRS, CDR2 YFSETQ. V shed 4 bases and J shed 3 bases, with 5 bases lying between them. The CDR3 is CASSGLYEQYF. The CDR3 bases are TGCGCCAGCAGCGGTCTCTACGAGCAGTACTTC.

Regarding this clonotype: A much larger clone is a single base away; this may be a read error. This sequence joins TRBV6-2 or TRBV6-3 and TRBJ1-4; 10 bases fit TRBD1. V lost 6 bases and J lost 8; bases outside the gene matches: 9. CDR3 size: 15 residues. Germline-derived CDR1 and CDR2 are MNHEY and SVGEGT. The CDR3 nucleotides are TGTGCCAGCAGGCTCCAGGGACAGGGGAAGGAAAAACTGTTTTTT. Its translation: CASRLQGQGKEKLFF.

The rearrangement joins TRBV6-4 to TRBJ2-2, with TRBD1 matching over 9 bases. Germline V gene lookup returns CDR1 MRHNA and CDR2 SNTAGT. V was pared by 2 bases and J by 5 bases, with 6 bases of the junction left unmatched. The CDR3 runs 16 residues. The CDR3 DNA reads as TGTGCCAGCAGTGACGGGACAGGGATGGTGACCGGGGAGCTGTTTTTT. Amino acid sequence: CASSDGTGMVTGELFF.

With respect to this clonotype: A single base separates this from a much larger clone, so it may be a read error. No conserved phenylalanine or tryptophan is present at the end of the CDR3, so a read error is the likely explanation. This chain's CDR3 is CASSQVPGYEQFL. For the CDR3, the DNA is TGTGCCAGCAGCCAAGTACCCGGGTATGAGCAGTTCCTC. The gene calls are TRBV3-1 and TRBJ2-1; D unclear. This CDR3 has 13 amino acids. V was trimmed by 1 base and J by 8 bases, leaving 9 bases between them. The germline V gene encodes CDR1 LGHDT and CDR2 YNNKEL (reference sequence).

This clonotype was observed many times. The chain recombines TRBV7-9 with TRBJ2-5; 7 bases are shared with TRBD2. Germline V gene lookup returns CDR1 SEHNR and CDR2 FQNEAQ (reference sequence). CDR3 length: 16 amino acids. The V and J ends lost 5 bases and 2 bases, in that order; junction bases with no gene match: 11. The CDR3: CASSRLAAGVQETQYF. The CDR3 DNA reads TGTGCCAGCAGCCGCTTGGCGGCGGGGGTACAAGAGACCCAGTACTTC.

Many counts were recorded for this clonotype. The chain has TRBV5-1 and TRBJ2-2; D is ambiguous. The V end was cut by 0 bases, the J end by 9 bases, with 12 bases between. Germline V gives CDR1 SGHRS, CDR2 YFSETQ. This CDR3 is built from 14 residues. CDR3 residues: CASSLVQLTRELFF. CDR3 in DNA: TGCGCCAGCAGCTTGGTACAGCTGACAAGGGAGCTGTTTTTT.

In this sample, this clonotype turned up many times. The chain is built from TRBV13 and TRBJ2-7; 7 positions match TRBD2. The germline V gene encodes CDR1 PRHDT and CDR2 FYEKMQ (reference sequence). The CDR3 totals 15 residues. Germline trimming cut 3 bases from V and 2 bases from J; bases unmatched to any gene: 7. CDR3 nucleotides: TGTGCCAGCAGCTTCACGGGACTATCAACCTACGAGCAGTACTTC. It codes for CASSFTGLSTYEQYF.

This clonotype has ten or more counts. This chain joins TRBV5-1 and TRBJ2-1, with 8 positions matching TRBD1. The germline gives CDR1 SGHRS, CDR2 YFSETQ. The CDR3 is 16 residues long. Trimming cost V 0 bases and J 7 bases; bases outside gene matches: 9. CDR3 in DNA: TGCGCCAGCAGCTTGGCCGTAGGACAGGGCAGAAATGAGCAGTTCTTC. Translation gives CASSLAVGQGRNEQFF. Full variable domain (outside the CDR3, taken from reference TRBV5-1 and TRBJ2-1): KAGVTQTPRYLIKTRGQQVTLSCSPISGHRSVSWYQQTPGQGLQFLFEYFSETQRNKGNFPGRFSGRQFSNSRSEMNVSTLELGDSALYLCASSLAVGQGRNEQFFGPGTRLTVL.

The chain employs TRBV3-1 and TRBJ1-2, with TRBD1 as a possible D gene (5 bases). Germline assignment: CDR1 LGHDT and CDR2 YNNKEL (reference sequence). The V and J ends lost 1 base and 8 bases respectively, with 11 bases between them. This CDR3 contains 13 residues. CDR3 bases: TGTGCCAGCAGCCAAGTGTCAGGGAGCGGCTACACCTTC. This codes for CASSQVSGSGYTF.